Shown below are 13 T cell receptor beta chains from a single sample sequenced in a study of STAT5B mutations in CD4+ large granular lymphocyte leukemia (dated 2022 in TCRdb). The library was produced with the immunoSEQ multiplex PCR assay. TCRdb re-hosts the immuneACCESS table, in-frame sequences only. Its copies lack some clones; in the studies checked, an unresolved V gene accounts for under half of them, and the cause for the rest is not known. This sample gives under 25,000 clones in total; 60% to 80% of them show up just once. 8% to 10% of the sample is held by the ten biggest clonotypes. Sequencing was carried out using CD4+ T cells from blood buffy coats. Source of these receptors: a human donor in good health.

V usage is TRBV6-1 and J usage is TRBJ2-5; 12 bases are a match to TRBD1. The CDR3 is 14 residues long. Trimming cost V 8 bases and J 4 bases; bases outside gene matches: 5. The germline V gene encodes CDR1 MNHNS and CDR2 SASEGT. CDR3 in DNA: TGTGCCAGCCGGGACAGGGGGCGCGGAGAGACCCAGTACTTC. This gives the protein CASRDRGRGETQYF.

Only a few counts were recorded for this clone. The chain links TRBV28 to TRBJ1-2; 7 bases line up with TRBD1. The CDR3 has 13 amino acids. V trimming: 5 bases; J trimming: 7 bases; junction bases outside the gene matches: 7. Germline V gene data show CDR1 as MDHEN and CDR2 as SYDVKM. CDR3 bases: TGTGCCAGCAGTATAACAGGGGTTGGTGGCTACACCTTC. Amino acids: CASSITGVGGYTF.

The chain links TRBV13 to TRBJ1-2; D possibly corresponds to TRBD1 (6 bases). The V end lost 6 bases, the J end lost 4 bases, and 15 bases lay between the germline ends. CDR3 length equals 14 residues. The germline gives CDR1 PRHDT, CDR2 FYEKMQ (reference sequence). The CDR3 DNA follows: TGTGCCAGCAGTTCTGACAGGAGGCTCTATGGCTACACCTTC. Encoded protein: CASSSDRRLYGYTF.

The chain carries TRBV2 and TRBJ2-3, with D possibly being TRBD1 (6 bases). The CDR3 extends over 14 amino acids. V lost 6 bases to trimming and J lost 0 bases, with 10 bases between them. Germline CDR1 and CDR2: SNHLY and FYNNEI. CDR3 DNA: TGTGCCAGCAGATTCAGGGGAAGCACAGATACGCAGTATTTT. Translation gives CASRFRGSTDTQYF.

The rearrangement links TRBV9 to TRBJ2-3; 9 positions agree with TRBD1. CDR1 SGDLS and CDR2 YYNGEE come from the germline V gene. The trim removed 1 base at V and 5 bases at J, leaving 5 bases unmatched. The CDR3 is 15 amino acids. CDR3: CASSVSTGGRDTQYF. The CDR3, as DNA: TGTGCCAGCAGCGTATCAACAGGGGGCAGAGATACGCAGTATTTT.

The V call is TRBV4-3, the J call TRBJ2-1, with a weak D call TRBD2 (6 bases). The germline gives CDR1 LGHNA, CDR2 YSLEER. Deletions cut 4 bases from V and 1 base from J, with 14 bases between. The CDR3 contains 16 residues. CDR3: CASSLLGGSSYNEQFF. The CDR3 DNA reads TGCGCCAGCAGCCTCCTCGGGGGTAGTTCCTACAATGAGCAGTTCTTC.

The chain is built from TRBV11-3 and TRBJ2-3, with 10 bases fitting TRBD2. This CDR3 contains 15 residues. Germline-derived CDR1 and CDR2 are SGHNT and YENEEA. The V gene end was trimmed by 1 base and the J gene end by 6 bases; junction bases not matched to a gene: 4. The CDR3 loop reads CASSLGILAGDTQYF. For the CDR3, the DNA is TGTGCCAGCAGCTTAGGAATACTAGCGGGGGATACGCAGTATTTT.

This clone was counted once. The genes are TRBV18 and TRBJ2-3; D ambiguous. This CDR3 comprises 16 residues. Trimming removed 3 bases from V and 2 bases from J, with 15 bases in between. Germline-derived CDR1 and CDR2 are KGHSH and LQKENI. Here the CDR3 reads CASSPIRPKFTDTQYF. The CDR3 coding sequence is TGTGCCAGCTCACCGATTCGACCGAAATTCACAGATACGCAGTATTTT.

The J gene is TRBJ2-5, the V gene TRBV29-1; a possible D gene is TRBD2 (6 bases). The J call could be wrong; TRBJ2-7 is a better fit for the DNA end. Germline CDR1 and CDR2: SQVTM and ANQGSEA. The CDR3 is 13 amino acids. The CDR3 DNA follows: TGCAGCGTGCCCGGGACGGGAGCCTACGAGCAGTACTTC. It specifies CSVPGTGAYEQYF.

CDR3 sequence reads: CASSQERTSNYNEQFF. CDR3 nucleotide sequence: TGTGCCAGCAGCCAAGAACGGACTAGCAACTACAATGAGCAGTTCTTC. This rearrangement joins TRBV14 to TRBJ2-1, with 8 bases matching TRBD2. V lost 0 bases, J lost 3 bases, and 4 bases stayed unmatched. Germline CDR1 reads SGHDN; CDR2 reads FVKESK. This CDR3 spans 16 amino acids.

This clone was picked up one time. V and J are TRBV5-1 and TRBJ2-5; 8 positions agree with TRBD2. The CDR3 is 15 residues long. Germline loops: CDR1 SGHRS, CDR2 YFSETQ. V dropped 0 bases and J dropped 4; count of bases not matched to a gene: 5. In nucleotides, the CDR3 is TGCGCCAGCAGCTTGGGTAGCGGGATTAGAGAGACCCAGTACTTC. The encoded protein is CASSLGSGIRETQYF.

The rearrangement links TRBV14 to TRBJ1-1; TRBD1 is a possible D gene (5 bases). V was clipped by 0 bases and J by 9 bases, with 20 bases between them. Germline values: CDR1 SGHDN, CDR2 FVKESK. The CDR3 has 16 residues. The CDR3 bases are TGTGCCAGCAGCCAAGATCGGGGCAGACGAACACTGAAAGCTTTCTTT. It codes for CASSQDRGRRTLKAFF.

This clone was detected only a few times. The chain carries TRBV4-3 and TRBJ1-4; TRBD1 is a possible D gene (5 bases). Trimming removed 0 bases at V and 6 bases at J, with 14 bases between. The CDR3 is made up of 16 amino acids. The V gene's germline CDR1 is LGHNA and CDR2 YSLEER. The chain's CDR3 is CASSQDLRGSDEKLFF. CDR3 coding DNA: TGCGCCAGCAGCCAAGATTTAAGGGGTTCGGATGAAAAACTGTTTTTT.